This TCR beta chain was captured in a study of T-cell reconstitution after alpha-beta-depleted transplantation in children. Molecular barcoding with unique molecular identifiers was used for the TCRbeta library. TCRdb re-derived calls from the PCR reads in MiXCR, one entry per CDR3 protein. The sample contains about 610,000 distinct CDR3 sequences, more than 9% of which appear only once. As regards this clonotype: A single base separates this from a much larger clone, so it may be a read error.

The germline gives CDR1 SQVTM, CDR2 ANQGSEA. CDR3 length equals 13 residues. This chain connects TRBV29-1 to TRBJ1-4, with TRBD1 as a possible D gene (5 bases). The input for sequencing was PBMCs from the stem cell graft donor, taken from the stem cell graft. This clonotype was sampled from a human donor who donated a stem cell graft to a child with acute myeloid leukemia. CDR3 bases: TGCAGCGCCCGGGACTCGGGAAATGAAAAACTGTGTTTT. Its translation is CSARDSGNEKLCF. Full variable domain (remainder filled in from reference TRBV29-1 and TRBJ1-4): SAVISQKPSRDICQRGTSLTIQCQVDSQVTMMFWYRQQPGQSLTLIATANQGSEATYESGFVIDKFPISRPNLTFSTLTVSNMSPEDSSIYLCSARDSGNEKLCFGSGTQLSVL.